These 3 T cell receptor beta chains were sequenced from one sample in a study of blood T cell repertoires in COVID-19. The method was immunoSEQ multiplex PCR; TCRdb's version includes in-frame clones alone and lacks a portion of them. The sample includes about 210,000 clones, approximately 80% of them seen just once. The specimen sequenced was peripheral blood. These receptors originate from an elderly woman with COVID-19, enrolled during active disease.

A few counts support this clone. V usage is TRBV2 and J usage is TRBJ2-7, with 12 bases matching TRBD2. The length of the CDR3 is 15 residues. V lost 5 bases, J lost 4 bases, and 6 bases stayed unmatched. CDR1 SNHLY and CDR2 FYNNEI come from the germline V gene. CDR3 nucleotides: TGTGCCAGCAGTACAGGACTAGCGGGGATTTACGAGCAGTACTTC. This gives the protein CASSTGLAGIYEQYF.

This clone was counted a few times. V and J are TRBV5-6 and TRBJ2-2; 8 nucleotides agree with TRBD1. Per germline, CDR1 SGHDT and CDR2 YYEEEE. Trimming removed 4 bases from V and 7 bases from J; junction bases left unmatched: 9. The CDR3 length is 15 residues. CDR3 coding DNA: TGTGCCAGCAGCACCGACAGGGGCAGGGTCGGGGAGCTGTTTTTT. It specifies CASSTDRGRVGELFF.

This sequence joins TRBV28 and TRBJ2-3, with 9 positions matching TRBD1. V lost 5 bases to trimming and J lost 3 bases; unmatched junction nucleotides: 6. Germline V gene data show CDR1 as MDHEN and CDR2 as SYDVKM. The CDR3 spans 15 residues. In DNA, the CDR3 is TGTGCCAGCAGTCTGCCGGGACAGGGAACAGATACGCAGTATTTT. It codes for CASSLPGQGTDTQYF.